The 15 T cell receptor beta chains reported below all come from one sample, sequenced in a study of post-analysis software for immune sequencing data. No antigen has been assigned to these receptors. Broader study findings: When patients were compared with controls, about five TRBV segments were more frequent, TRBV5-6, TRBV5-1 and TRBV20-1 among them.

Unique molecular identifiers tagged the TCR beta cDNA libraries. Each CDR3 protein gets one entry after TCRdb re-called the PCR reads with MiXCR. The sample has roughly 430,000 distinct CDR3 sequences, more than 30% seen once; the top ten hold 7.6%. Sequencing was performed on blood. Receptors were obtained from a girl aged 2 to 10 with multiple sclerosis.

The chain uses TRBV29-1 and TRBJ2-1; 8 bases map to TRBD2. Germline V lookup: CDR1 SQVTM, CDR2 ANQGSEA. The CDR3 extends over 13 amino acids. Trimming took 3 bases from V and 10 from J; bases not matched to a gene: 8. The CDR3 DNA sequence: TGCAGCGTTGATGTAGCGGGAAGAGGAGAGCAGTTCTTC. Translating it yields CSVDVAGRGEQFF.

V usage is TRBV28 and J usage is TRBJ2-4; D is perhaps TRBD1 or TRBD2 (5 bases each). This CDR3 has 16 residues. From germline, CDR1 is MDHEN and CDR2 SYDVKM. V was shortened by 3 bases and J by 1 base, with 13 bases between the two germline ends. As DNA, the CDR3 is TGTGCCAGCAGTTTGAGGGGCGTTATGGCCAAAAACATTCAGTACTTC. Translated, it gives CASSLRGVMAKNIQYF.

The rearrangement links TRBV12-3 or TRBV12-4 to TRBJ1-1; 7 bases are a match to TRBD1. V dropped 6 bases and J dropped 0; count of bases not matched to a gene: 4. This CDR3 spans 14 amino acids. CDR3: CASSHGTVNTEAFF. The CDR3 DNA is TGTGCCAGCAGCCACGGGACAGTGAACACTGAAGCTTTCTTT.

The rearrangement uses TRBV6-2 or TRBV6-3 and TRBJ2-3, with D perhaps TRBD1 (6 bases). The V gene's germline CDR1 is MNHEY and CDR2 SVGEGT. The CDR3 totals 14 residues. V lost 0 bases and J 4 bases, leaving 8 bases between the germline ends. DNA of the CDR3: TGTGCCAGCAGTTACTCTTCAGGGGCAGATACGCAGTATTTT. Translated: CASSYSSGADTQYF.

The chain joins TRBV12-3 or TRBV12-4 to TRBJ2-1; D unresolved. The ends were cut back, 3 bases at V and 13 bases at J, with 13 bases in the middle. The CDR3 is made up of 12 amino acids. In DNA, the CDR3 is TGTGCCAGCAGTTTGGTCGACGAGACCCAGTTCTTC. Translating gives CASSLVDETQFF.

The gene calls are TRBV10-3 and TRBJ1-1, with unresolved D. Trimming cost V 6 bases and J 4 bases, with 12 bases left between them. Germline CDR1 ENHRY, CDR2 SYGVKD. CDR3 length equals 13 residues. CDR3 in DNA: TGTGCCATCAGCATACCCGGGAGCACTGAAGCTTTCTTT. Its protein is CAISIPGSTEAFF.

V and J are TRBV27 and TRBJ1-1; TRBD1 is a possible D gene (6 bases). The CDR3 is 14 residues long. The germline V gene encodes CDR1 MNHEY and CDR2 SMNVEV (reference sequence). V was pared by 6 bases and J by 1 base, with 12 bases between. The CDR3, as DNA: TGTGCCAGCAGCCAACAGGGCAGGAACACTGAAGCTTTCTTT. It specifies CASSQQGRNTEAFF.

V and J are TRBV20-1 and TRBJ2-2, with D perhaps matching TRBD1 (5 bases). Germline V gives CDR1 DFQATT, CDR2 SNEGSKA (reference sequence). Trimming took 6 bases from V and 1 from J, leaving 9 bases between them. CDR3 length: 13 amino acids. CDR3 nucleotides: TGCAGTGCACCCGACAGGAACACCGGGGAGCTGTTTTTT. Protein: CSAPDRNTGELFF.

The V gene is TRBV10-3, the J gene TRBJ1-6, with a weak D call TRBD1 (5 bases). Per germline, CDR1 ENHRY and CDR2 SYGVKD. V gave up 4 bases and J gave up 4 bases, with 11 bases separating them. This CDR3 spans 15 amino acids. In DNA, the CDR3 is TGTGCCATCAGTGGGCAGGGATCGTATAATTCACCCCTCCACTTT. It translates to CAISGQGSYNSPLHF.

The rearrangement uses TRBV6-2 or TRBV6-3 and TRBJ2-5, with unresolved D. This CDR3 has 13 amino acids. Trimming cost V 5 bases and J 2 bases, with 9 bases left between them. CDR1 MNHEY and CDR2 SVGEGT come from the germline V gene. The CDR3 nucleotides are TGTGCCAGCAGTACCACGAGTCAAGAGACCCAGTACTTC. It is translated as CASSTTSQETQYF.

The V and J genes are TRBV7-9 and TRBJ2-7; TRBD2 is a possible D gene (5 bases). The better agreement between TRBJ2-5 and the DNA end casts doubt on the J call. Per the germline V gene, CDR1 is SEHNR and CDR2 is FQNEAQ (reference sequence). The CDR3 is 11 residues long. CDR3 amino acids: CASSLGATQYF. Here the CDR3 DNA reads TGTGCCAGCAGCTTGGGAGCGACCCAGTACTTC.

CDR3 loop: CASSPGPLYEQYF. CDR3 DNA: TGTGCCAGCAGTCCGGGACCACTCTACGAGCAGTACTTC. This chain uses TRBV27 with TRBJ2-5; either TRBD1 or TRBD2 may supply D (5 bases each). The DNA end is a closer match to TRBJ2-7, so the J assignment may be wrong. The germline CDR1 and CDR2 sequences are MNHEY and SMNVEV (reference sequence). There are 13 residues in the CDR3.

In nucleotides, the CDR3 is TGTGCCAGCACCTTAGGAGGGGACTATGGCTACACCTTC. Translating it yields CASTLGGDYGYTF. The rearrangement links TRBV28 to TRBJ1-2; D may be TRBD1 (5 bases). The CDR3 runs to 13 residues. V shed 7 bases and J shed 3 bases, with 12 bases lying between them. Per germline, CDR1 MDHEN and CDR2 SYDVKM.

This clonotype came up a few times. V and J are TRBV3-1 and TRBJ2-3; D remains ambiguous. CDR3 length equals 16 residues. The germline V gene has CDR1 LGHDT and CDR2 YNNKEL (reference sequence). V was clipped by 5 bases and J by 2 bases, with 17 bases between them. In DNA form, the CDR3 reads TGTGCCAGCAGCAAGGAACCGGTTCCCCCCACAGATACGCAGTATTTT. Protein: CASSKEPVPPTDTQYF.

This clonotype was seen only a few times. The V call is TRBV7-9, the J call TRBJ2-1, with D unresolved. V lost 2 bases to trimming and J lost 10 bases, with 9 bases between them. Germline loops: CDR1 SEHNR, CDR2 FQNEAQ (reference sequence). The CDR3 runs to 12 residues. CDR3 region: CASSLPSREQFF. In nucleotides, the CDR3 is TGTGCCAGCAGCTTACCTTCGCGAGAGCAGTTCTTC.